Presented here are 24 T cell receptor beta chains from one specimen sequenced in a study of identical twins' blood T cells. MiXCR was run by TCRdb on the 5' RACE reads, yielding one entry per CDR3 protein. The data contain 350,000 to 400,000 distinct CDR3 sequences, 25% to 35% of them seen just once; the ten biggest clones take up roughly 6.1%. Sequenced: PBMCs. The receptors come from a woman aged 18-55 years in good health.

A few counts support this clonotype. The germline gene is not matched at one end of the junction; a read error may be the cause. This sequence joins TRBV6-1 and TRBJ1-5; D remains unclear. CDR3 size: 13 residues. The germline V gene encodes CDR1 MNHNS and CDR2 SASEGT. The CDR3 spells CAVRVGRNQPRHF. The CDR3 nucleotides read TGTGCCGTCCGGGTAGGGAGGAATCAGCCCCGGCATTTT.

This clonotype has at least ten counts. V usage is TRBV7-9 and J usage is TRBJ2-1, with D possibly called TRBD1 or TRBD2 (5 bases each). Deletions cut 0 bases from V and 4 bases from J, with 7 bases between. The CDR3 loop spans 14 amino acids. CDR1 SEHNR and CDR2 FQNEAQ come from the germline V gene (reference sequence). The CDR3 bases are TGTGCCAGCAGCTTAGCGGGGGTTTACAATGAGCAGTTCTTC. Its translation is CASSLAGVYNEQFF. Together with reference TRBV7-9 and TRBJ2-1, the CDR3 gives the full variable domain: DTGVSQNPRHKITKRGQNVTFRCDPISEHNRLYWYRQTLGQGPEFLTYFQNEAQLEKSRLLSDRFSAERPKGSFSTLEIQRTEQGDSAMYLCASSLAGVYNEQFFGPGTRLTVL.

In this sample, this clonotype turned up many times. V is TRBV6-1 and J is TRBJ1-6; D is undetermined. The CDR3 extends over 14 amino acids. The V end was cut by 2 bases, the J end by 5 bases, with 7 bases between. Germline V gene sequence: CDR1 MNHNS, CDR2 SASEGT. CDR3 DNA: TGTGCCAGCAGTGAACTAGGGAATAATTCACCCCTCCACTTT. Translated: CASSELGNNSPLHF.

A few counts support this clonotype. This chain joins TRBV7-9 and TRBJ1-2; no clear D. This CDR3 contains 13 residues. V lost 1 base, J lost 6 bases, and 9 bases lay in between. Germline-derived CDR1 and CDR2 are SEHNR and FQNEAQ (reference sequence). The CDR3 region is CASSLVPLDGYTF. CDR3 DNA: TGTGCCAGCAGCTTAGTCCCCCTGGATGGCTACACCTTC.

V and J are TRBV7-8 and TRBJ2-7; D perhaps matches TRBD1 (5 bases). The V gene lost 5 bases and the J gene lost 3 bases, with 8 bases spanning the gap. Germline lookup yields CDR1 SGHVS and CDR2 FQNEAQ. The CDR3 sequence is 12 residues long. The CDR3 spells CASSRQYYEQYF. The DNA for the CDR3 is TGTGCCAGCAGCCGACAGTACTACGAGCAGTACTTC.

Details on this clonotype: The junction departs from germline at one end; a sequencing error may be responsible. This chain uses TRBV29-1 with TRBJ2-2, with D perhaps matching TRBD2 (6 bases). Per germline, CDR1 SQVTM and CDR2 ANQGSEA. CDR3 size: 14 residues. CDR3: CCVEGPSDHGELFF. DNA for the CDR3: TGCTGCGTTGAAGGCCCTAGCGACCACGGGGAGCTGTTTTTT.

Many counts were recorded for this clonotype. V is TRBV14 and J is TRBJ2-3; D is possibly TRBD1 or TRBD2 (5 bases each). The germline V and J ends were trimmed by 4 bases and 5 bases, with 13 bases remaining between them. The CDR3 length is 14 residues. Germline CDR1 is SGHDN and CDR2 is FVKESK. The CDR3 sequence is CASSLRGAEDTQYF. The CDR3 nucleotides are TGTGCCAGCAGCCTCCGGGGCGCCGAAGATACGCAGTATTTT.

The chain uses TRBV30 and TRBJ2-3; unclear D gene. Germline V gives CDR1 GTSNPN, CDR2 SVGIG (reference sequence). This CDR3 region has 14 residues. V was cut by 0 bases and J by 0 bases, with 7 bases left in between. CDR3 sequence (DNA): TGTGCCTGGAGTGTGCTGAGGAGCACAGATACGCAGTATTTT. It is translated as CAWSVLRSTDTQYF. The full variable domain, completed using reference TRBV30 and TRBJ2-3, is SQTIHQWPATLVQPVGSPLSLECTVEGTSNPNLYWYRQAAGRGLQLLFYSVGIGQISSEVPQNLSASRPQDRQFILSSKKLLLSDSGFYLCAWSVLRSTDTQYFGPGTRLTVL.

The chain joins TRBV6-4 to TRBJ2-3; TRBD2 aligns across 9 bases. The V gene end was trimmed by 6 bases and the J gene end by 0 bases; junction bases not matched to a gene: 4. Germline CDR1 is MRHNA and CDR2 is SNTAGT. The CDR3 is made up of 15 amino acids. The CDR3 protein is CASSPTSGSTDTQYF. CDR3 nucleotide sequence: TGTGCCAGCAGCCCTACTAGCGGGAGCACAGATACGCAGTATTTT.

The V gene is TRBV27, the J gene TRBJ1-5; D is perhaps TRBD1 (6 bases). CDR1 is MNHEY, CDR2 SMNVEV, per germline (reference sequence). V dropped 6 bases and J dropped 4 bases, with 16 bases sitting between them. This CDR3 spans 15 amino acids. The CDR3 is CASRAIRDTNQPQHF. The CDR3 DNA reads TGTGCCAGCAGAGCCATCCGGGACACAAATCAGCCCCAGCATTTT.

The genes are TRBV7-6 and TRBJ1-5; 7 nucleotides match TRBD1. The germline V gene encodes CDR1 SGHVS and CDR2 FNYEAQ. This CDR3 has 14 amino acids. Losses at the gene ends were 5 bases for V and 4 bases for J; bases not matched to a gene: 5. DNA for the CDR3: TGTGCCAGCAGCCCAGAACAGGGGAATCAGCCCCAGCATTTT. Protein sequence: CASSPEQGNQPQHF.

The chain is built from TRBV20-1 and TRBJ2-2; the match to TRBD2 covers 10 bases. CDR3 size: 19 residues. CDR1 is DFQATT and CDR2 is SNEGSKA in the germline V gene (reference sequence). With V trimmed by 0 bases and J by 5 bases, 15 bases remained unmatched. The CDR3 DNA reads TGCAGTGCTAGAGATGGACAGGCGGCTAGCGGGAGTTGGACCGGGGAGCTGTTTTTT. It is translated as CSARDGQAASGSWTGELFF.

This chain uses TRBV29-1 with TRBJ2-1; D ambiguous. Trimming took 1 base from V and 15 from J, leaving 19 bases between them. The CDR3 length is 13 residues. Germline assignment: CDR1 SQVTM and CDR2 ANQGSEA. The CDR3 sequence: CSVEVPPPRRLFF. The CDR3 DNA sequence: TGCAGCGTTGAAGTACCTCCTCCCAGGCGACTGTTCTTC.

As concerns this clonotype: A much larger clone is a single base away; this may be a read error. The V gene is TRBV5-1, the J gene TRBJ2-3, with TRBD2 as a possible D gene (5 bases). This CDR3 comprises 13 residues. The V gene's germline CDR1 is SGHRS and CDR2 YFSETQ. CDR3 region: CASSLAEADAQYF. In nucleotides, the CDR3 is TGCGCCAGCAGCTTGGCGGAGGCAGATGCGCAGTATTTT.

This clonotype has just a few counts. The chain links TRBV29-1 to TRBJ2-3, with TRBD2 matching over 7 bases. Germline V gene sequence: CDR1 SQVTM, CDR2 ANQGSEA. J gave up 4 bases and V 5 bases, and 9 bases lay outside the gene matches. The length of the CDR3 is 14 residues. The CDR3 DNA is TGCAGCGTTTTGTGGCGGGAGTTATCAGATACGCAGTATTTT. Its translation is CSVLWRELSDTQYF.

This clonotype showed up just a few times. The chain has TRBV7-2 and TRBJ2-1; D gene uncertain. The germline V gene has CDR1 SGHTA and CDR2 FQGNSA. With 0 bases removed from V and 5 bases from J, the gap between germline ends came to 2 bases. The CDR3 runs to 12 residues. The CDR3 loop reads CASSLAHNEQFF. CDR3 sequence (DNA): TGTGCCAGCAGCTTAGCCCACAATGAGCAGTTCTTC.

This clonotype has a handful of counts. This chain connects TRBV6-5 to TRBJ1-2; D remains ambiguous. Germline values: CDR1 MNHEY, CDR2 SVGAGI. The CDR3 covers 13 residues. The V gene lost 2 bases and the J gene lost 6 bases, with 10 bases spanning the gap. CDR3: CASSYSGVNGYTF. In nucleotides, the CDR3 is TGTGCCAGCAGTTACAGCGGGGTTAATGGCTACACCTTC.

This CDR3 reads CSVGQVNQPQHF. CDR3 bases: TGCAGCGTTGGACAGGTCAATCAGCCCCAGCATTTT. The rearrangement uses TRBV29-1 and TRBJ1-5; D possibly corresponds to TRBD1 (6 bases). The length of the CDR3 is 12 residues. The V gene lost 4 bases and the J gene lost 3 bases, with 7 bases spanning the gap. Germline V gives CDR1 SQVTM, CDR2 ANQGSEA.

This clonotype was detected many times. The CDR3 DNA is TGTGCCATCAGTGAGTCGACCGAGGGGGCGGAGACCCAGTACTTC. This codes for CAISESTEGAETQYF. The genes are TRBV10-3 and TRBJ2-5; 7 bases are shared with TRBD1. V was clipped by 0 bases and J by 5 bases; unmatched bases: 6. This CDR3 region has 15 residues. Germline V gives CDR1 ENHRY, CDR2 SYGVKD.

In its sample, this clonotype was seen a few times. This sequence joins TRBV23-1 and TRBJ1-5, with D perhaps TRBD1 (5 bases). TRBV23-1 is treated as an ORF (open reading frame) with a function not yet certain. This CDR3 is built from 13 residues. With 9 bases removed from V and 3 bases from J, the gap between germline ends came to 12 bases. CDR3 nucleotides: TGCGCCAGGAATACAGGAGACAATCAGCCCCAGCATTTT. Translation: CARNTGDNQPQHF.

The gene calls are TRBV20-1 and TRBJ2-3, with 7 positions matching TRBD2. J gave up 6 bases and V 5 bases, and 11 bases lay outside the gene matches. The CDR3 extends over 14 amino acids. Germline CDR1 reads DFQATT; CDR2 reads SNEGSKA (reference sequence). The CDR3 protein is CSALADPPQDTQYF. CDR3 coding DNA: TGCAGTGCTCTAGCGGATCCACCACAGGATACGCAGTATTTT.

There are a few counts of this clonotype. The chain has TRBV9 and TRBJ2-5; D might be TRBD1 (6 bases). In germline, CDR1 is SGDLS, CDR2 YYNGEE. V lost 4 bases to trimming and J lost 5 bases, with 15 bases between them. CDR3 length equals 14 residues. The CDR3, as DNA: TGTGCCAGCAGCCCCCTAGGGACATTGGAGACCCAGTACTTC. Translation: CASSPLGTLETQYF.

The chain is built from TRBV28 and TRBJ1-5; no firm D call. Trimming removed 5 bases from V and 7 bases from J, with 9 bases in between. The CDR3 totals 12 residues. From germline, CDR1 is MDHEN and CDR2 SYDVKM. The CDR3 DNA sequence: TGTGCCAGCAGTCAAGCTCTACAGCCCCAGCATTTT. Amino acids: CASSQALQPQHF.

The table lists this clonotype with a few counts. The chain uses TRBV20-1 and TRBJ2-2; 9 bases map to TRBD2. Germline trimming cut 3 bases from V and 6 bases from J; bases unmatched to any gene: 8. The germline gives CDR1 DFQATT, CDR2 SNEGSKA (reference sequence). The CDR3 totals 15 residues. The CDR3 DNA is TGCAGTGCTAGCATTGCGGGAGGGGGAGCCGGGGAGCTGTTTTTT. It translates to CSASIAGGGAGELFF.